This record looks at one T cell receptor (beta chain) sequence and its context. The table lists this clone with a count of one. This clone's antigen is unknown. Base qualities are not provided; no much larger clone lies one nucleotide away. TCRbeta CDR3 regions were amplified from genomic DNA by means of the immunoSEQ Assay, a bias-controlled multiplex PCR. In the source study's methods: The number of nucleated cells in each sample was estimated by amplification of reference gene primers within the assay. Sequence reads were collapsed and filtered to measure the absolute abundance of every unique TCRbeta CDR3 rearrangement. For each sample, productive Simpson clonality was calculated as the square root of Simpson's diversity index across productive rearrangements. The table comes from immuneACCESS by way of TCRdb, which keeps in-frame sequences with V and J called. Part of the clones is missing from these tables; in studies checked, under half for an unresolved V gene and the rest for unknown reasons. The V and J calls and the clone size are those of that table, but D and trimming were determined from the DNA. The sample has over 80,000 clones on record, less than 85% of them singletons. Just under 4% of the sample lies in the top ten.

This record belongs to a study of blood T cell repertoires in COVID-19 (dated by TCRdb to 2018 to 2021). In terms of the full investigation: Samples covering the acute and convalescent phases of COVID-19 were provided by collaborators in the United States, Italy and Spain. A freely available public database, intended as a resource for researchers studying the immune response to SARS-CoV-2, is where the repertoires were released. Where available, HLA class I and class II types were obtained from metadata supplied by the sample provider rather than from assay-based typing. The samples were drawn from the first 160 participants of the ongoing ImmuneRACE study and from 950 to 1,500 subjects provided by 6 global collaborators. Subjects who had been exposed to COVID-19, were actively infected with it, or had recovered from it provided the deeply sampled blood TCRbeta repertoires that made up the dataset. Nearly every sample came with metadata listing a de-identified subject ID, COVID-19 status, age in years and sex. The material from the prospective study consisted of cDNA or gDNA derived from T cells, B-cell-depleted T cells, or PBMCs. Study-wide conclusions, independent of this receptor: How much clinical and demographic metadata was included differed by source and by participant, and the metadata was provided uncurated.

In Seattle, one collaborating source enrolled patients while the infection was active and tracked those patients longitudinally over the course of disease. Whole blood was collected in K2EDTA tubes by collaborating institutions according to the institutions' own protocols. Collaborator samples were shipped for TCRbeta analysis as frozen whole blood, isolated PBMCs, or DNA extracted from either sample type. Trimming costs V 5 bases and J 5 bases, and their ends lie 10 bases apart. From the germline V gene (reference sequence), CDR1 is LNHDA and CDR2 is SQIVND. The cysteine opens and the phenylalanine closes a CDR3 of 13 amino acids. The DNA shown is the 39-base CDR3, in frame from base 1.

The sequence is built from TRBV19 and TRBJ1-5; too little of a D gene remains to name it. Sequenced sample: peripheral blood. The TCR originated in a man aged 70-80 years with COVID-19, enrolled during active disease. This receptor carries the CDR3 CASSEQRDQPQHF. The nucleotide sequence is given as TGTGCCAGTAGTGAGCAGAGGGATCAGCCCCAGCATTTT.